The sequence of this TCR beta chain was determined in a study of chemoradiotherapy in HPV16-positive cancers. About the study: Candidate HPV-specific T-cell clones and common TCR motifs came from functional assays in a couple of HPV16-positive patients. Study-wide findings and caveats: Non-HPV-specific T cells did not expand in tumors during treatment, whereas candidate HPV-specific clones and E7-related motifs did.

Method: immunoSEQ multiplex PCR; TCRdb's copy keeps in-frame clones and lacks some. This table has fewer than 16,000 clones, 60% to 85% appearing once. With regard to this clone: Its antigen remains unidentified.

Over chemoradiotherapy, repertoires were sampled more than once. This CDR3 region has 19 residues. Germline V gives CDR1 MDHEN, CDR2 SYDVKM. V was clipped by 4 bases and J by 2 bases; unmatched bases: 17. Sample collection occurred from a patient who underwent chemoradiotherapy. The clonotype comes from a human donor with HPV-associated anogenital cancer. This chain joins TRBV28 and TRBJ2-3; 8 bases map to TRBD1. In DNA, the CDR3 is TGTGCCAGCAGTTCGTGGGCGATCAGGGGGCGCGGGGTCACAGATACGCAGTATTTT. Residues: CASSSWAIRGRGVTDTQYF.